These 32 T cell receptor beta chains share one sample of origin, sequenced in a study of OX40 agonist ivuxolimab in advanced cancers. Clones were sequenced by immunoSEQ multiplex PCR, and TCRdb holds only the in-frame ones, with some missing. The repertoire has about 58,000 clones, 70% to 90% of them found once; the top ten carry around 0.99%. The sequences come from CD4+ or CD8+ T cells sorted from blood, collected in a trial of the OX40 agonist ivuxolimab. These receptors originate from an adult with an advanced solid tumor such as melanoma, head and neck, liver or kidney cancer.

The chain carries TRBV5-4 and TRBJ1-2; D is undetermined. The ends were cut back, 0 bases at V and 8 bases at J, with 11 bases in the middle. The CDR3 consists of 13 residues. Germline CDR1 is SGHNT and CDR2 is YYREEE (reference sequence). CDR3 DNA: TGTGCCAGCAGCTTGGGGGCGTTGGAGGGCTACACCTTC. Its translation is CASSLGALEGYTF.

The CDR3 reads CASSVGPSGDEQFF. Here the CDR3 DNA reads TGTGCCAGCAGCGTAGGTCCTAGCGGGGATGAGCAGTTCTTC. The chain combines TRBV9 with TRBJ2-1; 9 positions match TRBD2. Trimming cost V 0 bases and J 8 bases; bases outside gene matches: 3. Germline assignment: CDR1 SGDLS and CDR2 YYNGEE. The CDR3 totals 14 residues.

This rearrangement joins TRBV19 to TRBJ2-3, with D perhaps assigned TRBD1 or TRBD2 (6 bases each). The CDR3 loop spans 15 amino acids. Per germline, CDR1 LNHDA and CDR2 SQIVND (reference sequence). Trimming shortened V by 5 bases and J by 3 bases, and 15 bases separated the two germline ends. In DNA form, the CDR3 reads TGTGCCAGTAGTGCCGTGGGAGGACAGACAGATACGCAGTATTTT. Translated: CASSAVGGQTDTQYF. Combining the CDR3 with reference TRBV19 and TRBJ2-3 gives the whole variable domain DGGITQSPKYLFRKEGQNVTLSCEQNLNHDAMYWYRQDPGQGLRLIYYSQIVNDFQKGDIAEGYSVSREKKESFPLTVTSAQKNPTAFYLCASSAVGGQTDTQYFGPGTRLTVL.

The chain has TRBV6-6 and TRBJ2-3; TRBD2 matches at 10 bases. This CDR3 has 14 amino acids. Germline values: CDR1 MNHNY, CDR2 SVGAGI (reference sequence). V trimming: 4 bases; J trimming: 4 bases; junction bases outside the gene matches: 2. This CDR3 is CASSSGLAADTQYF. The CDR3 DNA is TGTGCCAGCAGTTCAGGACTAGCGGCAGATACGCAGTATTTT.

The J gene is TRBJ2-7, the V gene TRBV5-6; D remains ambiguous. Trimming pared 0 bases from V and 4 bases from J, leaving 11 bases between. CDR1 SGHDT and CDR2 YYEEEE come from the germline V gene. The CDR3 covers 14 residues. This CDR3 reads CASSLVGVGYEQYF. The CDR3 DNA reads TGTGCCAGCAGCTTGGTTGGGGTCGGTTACGAGCAGTACTTC.

In DNA form, the CDR3 reads TGTGCCAGTAGTATGCAGGGGGGCACCGGGGAGCTGTTTTTT. Translating gives CASSMQGGTGELFF. This sequence joins TRBV19 and TRBJ2-2, with a weak D call TRBD1 (7 bases). Trimming pared 3 bases from V and 4 bases from J, leaving 9 bases between. CDR1 is LNHDA, CDR2 SQIVND, per germline (reference sequence). CDR3 length: 14 amino acids. Filled out from reference TRBV19 and TRBJ2-2, the complete variable domain reads DGGITQSPKYLFRKEGQNVTLSCEQNLNHDAMYWYRQDPGQGLRLIYYSQIVNDFQKGDIAEGYSVSREKKESFPLTVTSAQKNPTAFYLCASSMQGGTGELFFGEGSRLTVL.

This clone was seen only once. V usage is TRBV5-1 and J usage is TRBJ1-4; 7 positions match TRBD1. Germline V gene lookup returns CDR1 SGHRS and CDR2 YFSETQ. V lost 4 bases to trimming and J lost 0 bases; unmatched junction nucleotides: 3. The CDR3 runs 15 residues. CDR3 nucleotides: TGCGCCAGCAGCCCGACAGGGACAACTAATGAAAAACTGTTTTTT. Its translation is CASSPTGTTNEKLFF.

The chain is built from TRBV5-8 and TRBJ1-1; TRBD1 matches 9 bases. V shed 3 bases and J 0 bases; nucleotides not matched to a gene: 6. In germline, CDR1 is SGHTS, CDR2 YDEGEE. This CDR3 has 16 residues. The CDR3 region is CASSSWTGAMNTEAFF. The CDR3 nucleotides are TGTGCCAGCAGCTCCTGGACAGGGGCTATGAACACTGAAGCTTTCTTT.

This clone was recorded once. V usage is TRBV5-1 and J usage is TRBJ2-5; perhaps TRBD2 as D (5 bases). The CDR3 loop spans 14 amino acids. Germline CDR1 is SGHRS and CDR2 is YFSETQ. The V gene lost 4 bases and the J gene lost 4 bases, with 14 bases spanning the gap. The CDR3 is CASSPPGVGETQYF. CDR3 sequence (DNA): TGCGCCAGCAGCCCGCCCGGGGTGGGAGAGACCCAGTACTTC.

The chain carries TRBV15 and TRBJ1-1; TRBD1 matches 10 bases. V gave up 2 bases and J gave up 3 bases; unmatched junction bases: 3. Looked up from germline, CDR1 is LNHNV and CDR2 is YYDKDF (reference sequence). This CDR3 has 15 amino acids. This CDR3 is CATSRRTGGYTEAFF. CDR3 in DNA: TGTGCCACCAGCAGACGGACAGGGGGATACACTGAAGCTTTCTTT.

The chain has TRBV30 and TRBJ1-3; D not resolved. The germline V gene has CDR1 GTSNPN and CDR2 SVGIG (reference sequence). V was clipped by 2 bases and J by 0 bases, with 5 bases between them. The CDR3 sequence is 13 residues long. The CDR3 region has the DNA TGTGCCTGGAGTCTTTCCTCTGGAAACACCATATATTTT. Translation: CAWSLSSGNTIYF.

This rearrangement joins TRBV7-2 to TRBJ1-4; D gene unclear. V lost 3 bases and J 8 bases, leaving 7 bases between the germline ends. The CDR3 covers 12 residues. The germline gives CDR1 SGHTA, CDR2 FQGNSA. CDR3 DNA: TGTGCCAGCAGCTTTCCTGGCGAAAAACTGTTTTTT. Translated, it gives CASSFPGEKLFF.

This clone has just a few counts. The chain is built from TRBV4-1 and TRBJ1-1; D may be TRBD1 (5 bases). The CDR3 is 13 amino acids. V was pared by 6 bases and J by 7 bases, with 15 bases between. Germline CDR1 is MGHRA and CDR2 is YSYEKL. The CDR3 is CASSPQRGLEAFF. DNA for the CDR3: TGCGCCAGCAGTCCCCAAAGGGGCCTTGAAGCTTTCTTT.

This chain joins TRBV5-5 and TRBJ1-4; D is ambiguous. Germline CDR1 reads SGHKS; CDR2 reads YYEKEE (reference sequence). V lost 3 bases, J lost 4 bases, and 7 bases lay in between. CDR3 size: 13 residues. In DNA form, the CDR3 reads TGTGCCAGCAGCTCGGGGTTTAATGAAAAACTGTTTTTT. It codes for CASSSGFNEKLFF.

This clone appeared once. The chain carries TRBV29-1 and TRBJ1-2; tentatively, D is TRBD1 (5 bases). The CDR3 runs 12 residues. Trimming took off 4 bases at V and 7 bases at J, with 13 bases between the two ends. Germline V gives CDR1 SQVTM, CDR2 ANQGSEA. The CDR3 sequence: CSVVAGSTGYTF. CDR3 in DNA: TGCAGCGTTGTGGCAGGGTCGACTGGCTACACCTTC. Drawing the rest from reference TRBV29-1 and TRBJ1-2, the complete variable domain is SAVISQKPSRDICQRGTSLTIQCQVDSQVTMMFWYRQQPGQSLTLIATANQGSEATYESGFVIDKFPISRPNLTFSTLTVSNMSPEDSSIYLCSVVAGSTGYTFGSGTRLTVV.

J is TRBJ1-5 and V is TRBV12-5, with a tentative D call TRBD1 (6 bases). The CDR3 is 18 amino acids. The V gene's germline CDR1 is LGHNT and CDR2 FRNRAP. V lost 4 bases and J lost 6, with 25 bases in between. As DNA, the CDR3 is TGTGCTAGTGGTTCCTTATTAGGACAGTTACAATCGGGTCAGCCCCAGCATTTT. It codes for CASGSLLGQLQSGQPQHF. Full variable domain (rest looked up from reference TRBV12-5 and TRBJ1-5): DARVTQTPRHKVTEMGQEVTMRCQPILGHNTVFWYRQTMMQGLELLAYFRNRAPLDDSGMPKDRFSAEMPDATLATLKIQPSEPRDSAVYFCASGSLLGQLQSGQPQHFGDGTRLSIL.

DNA for the CDR3: TGTGCCAGCAGTTTCGACCTGGGGTACACTGAAGCTTTCTTT. Its protein product is CASSFDLGYTEAFF. The J gene is TRBJ1-1, the V gene TRBV27; D gene ambiguous. Germline CDR1 reads MNHEY; CDR2 reads SMNVEV (reference sequence). This CDR3 region has 14 residues. Trimming removed 3 bases at V and 3 bases at J, with 11 bases between.

The CDR3 protein is CASSLGNRAGETQYF. In DNA, the CDR3 is TGTGCCAGCAGCTTAGGTAACAGGGCGGGCGAGACCCAGTACTTC. The V gene is TRBV7-9, the J gene TRBJ2-5, with a tentative D call TRBD1 (6 bases). V was trimmed by 1 base and J by 5 bases, leaving 14 bases between them. The CDR3 is 15 residues long. Germline values: CDR1 SEHNR, CDR2 FQNEAQ (reference sequence).

The chain carries TRBV5-8 and TRBJ1-5; 7 bases align to TRBD1. The CDR3 covers 18 residues. Looked up from germline, CDR1 is SGHTS and CDR2 is YDEGEE. The ends lost 4 bases at V and 2 bases at J; junction bases unmatched: 15. The DNA for the CDR3 is TGTGCCAGCAGCCTAGACAGGGTAACCGCCGGCGGCAATCAGCCCCAGCATTTT. The encoded protein is CASSLDRVTAGGNQPQHF.

CDR3 nucleotide sequence: TGTGCCAGCGCGTCCGCGAACACCGGGGAGCTGTTTTTT. Translation gives CASASANTGELFF. The chain has TRBV7-3 and TRBJ2-2; D uncertain. The ends were cut back, 8 bases at V and 0 bases at J, with 7 bases in the middle. CDR3 length equals 13 residues. Germline CDR1 reads SGHTA; CDR2 reads FQGTGA.

CDR3: CASSMRGGTDTQYF. The DNA for the CDR3 is TGTGCCAGTAGTATGCGGGGGGGCACAGATACGCAGTATTTT. The rearrangement links TRBV19 to TRBJ2-3; the match to TRBD2 covers 8 bases. Trimming cost V 3 bases and J 1 base; bases outside gene matches: 0. Germline V lookup: CDR1 LNHDA, CDR2 SQIVND (reference sequence). The length of the CDR3 is 14 residues.

This clone was recorded once. This chain connects TRBV18 to TRBJ1-1; D remains ambiguous. Germline loops: CDR1 KGHSH, CDR2 LQKENI. The CDR3 has 11 amino acids. With 3 bases removed from V and 6 bases from J, the gap between germline ends came to 5 bases. The CDR3 region has the DNA TGTGCCAGCTCACCCCTCTCTGAAGCTTTCTTT. It translates to CASSPLSEAFF. The complete variable domain, with remaining parts taken from reference TRBV18 and TRBJ1-1, reads NAGVMQNPRHLVRRRGQEARLRCSPMKGHSHVYWYRQLPEEGLKFMVYLQKENIIDESGMPKERFSAEFPKEGPSILRIQQVVRGDSAAYFCASSPLSEAFFGQGTRLTVV.

In its sample, this clone was seen once. V is TRBV2 and J is TRBJ1-2, with a possible D match to TRBD1 (5 bases). Per the germline V gene, CDR1 is SNHLY and CDR2 is FYNNEI. The CDR3 length is 15 residues. The V gene lost 9 bases and the J gene lost 4 bases, with 21 bases spanning the gap. CDR3 sequence (DNA): TGTGCCAGTCCGAACCGGGACGGGGGTCCCTATGGCTACACCTTC. Translating gives CASPNRDGGPYGYTF. The full variable domain, completed using reference TRBV2 and TRBJ1-2, is EPEVTQTPSHQVTQMGQEVILRCVPISNHLYFYWYRQILGQKVEFLVSFYNNEISEKSEIFDDQFSVERPDGSNFTLKIRSTKLEDSAMYFCASPNRDGGPYGYTFGSGTRLTVV.

The chain employs TRBV4-1 and TRBJ2-6; 7 bases fit TRBD1. The CDR3 consists of 19 residues. Germline values: CDR1 MGHRA, CDR2 YSYEKL. The ends lost 4 bases at V and 2 bases at J; junction bases unmatched: 14. For the CDR3, the DNA is TGCGCCAGCAGCCGCGATTCGGCAGGGGGAACTGCTGGGGCCAACGTCCTGACTTTC. The encoded protein is CASSRDSAGGTAGANVLTF.

V gene TRBV27 combines with J gene TRBJ2-2; 9 bases agree with TRBD2. CDR3 length: 16 residues. The germline CDR1 and CDR2 sequences are MNHEY and SMNVEV (reference sequence). The J segment lost 4 bases and the V segment lost 5 bases, leaving 8 bases of the junction unmatched. DNA of the CDR3: TGTGCCAGCAGTGTCTCGGGACTAGCATCCACCGGGGAGCTGTTTTTT. This gives the protein CASSVSGLASTGELFF.

The chain uses TRBV19 and TRBJ2-7; the match to TRBD2 covers 12 bases. Germline CDR1 and CDR2: LNHDA and SQIVND (reference sequence). Trimming at V came to 6 bases and at J to 1 base, leaving 4 bases not matched to a gene. The CDR3 runs to 15 residues. The CDR3 DNA follows: TGTGCCAGTAGCCTTCTAGCGGGGGGGTCCTACGAGCAGTACTTC. It translates to CASSLLAGGSYEQYF.

The gene calls are TRBV7-9 and TRBJ2-1; a weak D match, TRBD2 (6 bases). This CDR3 has 17 amino acids. Germline CDR1 SEHNR, CDR2 FQNEAQ (reference sequence). V gave up 3 bases and J gave up 0 bases, with 15 bases separating them. This chain's CDR3 is CASSFTSPDSSYNEQFF. Written as DNA, the CDR3 is TGTGCCAGCAGCTTCACTAGCCCTGATAGCTCCTACAATGAGCAGTTCTTC.

The CDR3 sequence is CASSQWSGQYF. The CDR3 region has the DNA TGTGCCAGCAGCCAATGGAGCGGGCAGTACTTC. The genes are TRBV14 and TRBJ2-7, with a possible D match to TRBD2 (5 bases). CDR3 length: 11 residues. Germline CDR1 is SGHDN and CDR2 is FVKESK. The V end lost 2 bases, the J end lost 9 bases, and 8 bases lay between the germline ends.

Of note for this clone: At one boundary the junction diverges from the germline segment, which might be a read error. V usage is TRBV7-7 and J usage is TRBJ2-5, with 7 nucleotides matching TRBD2. Per the germline V gene, CDR1 is SSHAT and CDR2 is FNYEAQ (reference sequence). The CDR3 is 15 residues long. The CDR3 reads CASSPLGGTQETQYF. The CDR3 DNA reads TGTGCTAGCAGCCCCCTCGGGGGGACCCAAGAGACCCAGTACTTC. Together with reference TRBV7-7 and TRBJ2-5, the CDR3 gives the full variable domain: GAGVSQSPRYKVTKRGQDVTLRCDPISSHATLYWYQQALGQGPEFLTYFNYEAQPDKSGLPSDRFSAERPEGSISTLTIQRTEQRDSAMYRCASSPLGGTQETQYFGPGTRLLVL.

The V call is TRBV19, the J call TRBJ2-1, with D unclear. The CDR3 spans 15 residues. In germline, CDR1 is LNHDA, CDR2 SQIVND (reference sequence). V was shortened by 2 bases and J by 0 bases, with 8 bases between the two germline ends. CDR3 loop: CASSILESSYNEQFF. The DNA of the CDR3 is TGTGCCAGTAGTATACTTGAGAGCTCCTACAATGAGCAGTTCTTC. The variable domain in full, completed from reference TRBV19 and TRBJ2-1, reads DGGITQSPKYLFRKEGQNVTLSCEQNLNHDAMYWYRQDPGQGLRLIYYSQIVNDFQKGDIAEGYSVSREKKESFPLTVTSAQKNPTAFYLCASSILESSYNEQFFGPGTRLTVL.

The rearrangement uses TRBV10-1 and TRBJ1-4, with 7 bases identical to TRBD1. CDR1 is WNHNN and CDR2 is SYGVQD in the germline V gene (reference sequence). The ends lost 6 bases at V and 11 bases at J; junction bases unmatched: 12. This CDR3 spans 14 amino acids. The DNA for the CDR3 is TGCGCCAGCAGCAGGGGGAGGGCAGGGGGGAAACTGTTTTTT. Amino acids: CASSRGRAGGKLFF.

The chain joins TRBV7-2 to TRBJ2-1, with D possibly TRBD2 on 6 matching bases. Germline V gene data show CDR1 as SGHTA and CDR2 as FQGNSA. V gave up 7 bases and J gave up 4 bases, with 11 bases separating them. This CDR3 is 13 amino acids long. For the CDR3, the DNA is TGTGCCAGCACTGCGGGGTGGTACAATGAGCAGTTCTTC. It translates to CASTAGWYNEQFF. Full variable domain (outside the CDR3, taken from reference TRBV7-2 and TRBJ2-1): GAGVSQSPSNKVTEKGKDVELRCDPISGHTALYWYRQSLGQGLEFLIYFQGNSAPDKSGLPSDRFSAERTGGSVSTLTIQRTQQEDSAVYLCASTAGWYNEQFFGPGTRLTVL.